A single sample gave rise to the 27 T cell receptor beta chains below, sequenced in a study of spatial heterogeneity in lung cancer. Points from the study as a whole: The study found that expanded intratumoral alpha and beta TCR counts tracked tumor mutation counts.

TCRdb called the 5' RACE reads again in MiXCR, with one record for every CDR3 protein. The data show some 10,000 distinct CDR3 sequences, more than 14% seen once. The antigens for these receptors are not known. This sample's time point: sample taken at primary tumor resection. The specimen was lung tumor tissue, collected at surgery. The source is a male donor with early-stage non-small cell lung cancer.

There are many counts of this clonotype. This chain links TRBV7-8 with TRBJ1-4; weak D call: TRBD1 (6 bases). The V gene lost 5 bases and the J gene lost 8 bases, with 18 bases spanning the gap. The V gene's germline CDR1 is SGHVS and CDR2 FQNEAQ. This CDR3 region has 15 residues. As DNA, the CDR3 is TGTGCCAGCAGCAACCAGAGAGGGGGAGGCGAAAAACTGTTTTTT. It is translated as CASSNQRGGGEKLFF.

By share, this clonotype counts as medium-sized. V gene TRBV5-4 combines with J gene TRBJ2-7; 7 bases line up with TRBD2. V shed 0 bases, J shed 0 bases, and the junction held 9 bases outside the gene matches. The CDR3 extends over 17 amino acids. CDR1 and CDR2 (germline): SGHNT, YYREEE (reference sequence). The CDR3 DNA reads as TGTGCCAGCAGCTTGGATGGGGGTGGCGGGAGCTCCTACGAGCAGTACTTC. Translated, it gives CASSLDGGGGSSYEQYF.

This clonotype was recorded many times. V is TRBV13 and J is TRBJ1-6, with D hard to call. The V end lost 3 bases, the J end lost 8 bases, and 14 bases lay between the germline ends. The CDR3 is 15 residues long. Germline V lookup: CDR1 PRHDT, CDR2 FYEKMQ (reference sequence). CDR3 DNA sequence: TGTGCCAGCAGCTTTGGACGTCGATATGATTCACCCCTCCACTTT. Translated: CASSFGRRYDSPLHF.

The chain links TRBV12-3 or TRBV12-4 to TRBJ1-4; the D gene is possibly TRBD1 (5 bases). This CDR3 has 15 amino acids. The V gene lost 7 bases and the J gene lost 5 bases, with 17 bases spanning the gap. This CDR3 is CASTFGAATNEKLFF. The CDR3 region has the DNA TGTGCCAGCACGTTCGGGGCCGCTACAAATGAAAAACTGTTTTTT.

This clonotype was found many times. The chain carries TRBV19 and TRBJ2-2, with D perhaps matching TRBD2 (8 bases). CDR1 and CDR2 from the germline V gene are LNHDA and SQIVND (reference sequence). Deletions cut 8 bases from V and 0 bases from J, with 13 bases between. CDR3 length: 15 residues. The CDR3 is CASREGTANTGELFF. The CDR3 nucleotides read TGTGCCAGTCGGGAGGGGACAGCGAACACCGGGGAGCTGTTTTTT.

This clonotype was counted at least ten times. The V gene is TRBV12-3 or TRBV12-4, the J gene TRBJ2-1; 12 bases fit TRBD2. J was trimmed by 4 bases and V by 6 bases; bases with no gene match: 4. The CDR3 has 15 amino acids. CDR3 sequence reads: CASRPTSGGYNEQFF. In DNA, the CDR3 is TGTGCCAGCAGACCGACTAGCGGGGGATACAATGAGCAGTTCTTC.

The genes are TRBV19 and TRBJ2-6; D unclear. Germline V CDR1 and CDR2: LNHDA, SQIVND (reference sequence). With 9 bases removed from V and 0 bases from J, the gap between germline ends came to 3 bases. The CDR3 loop spans 12 amino acids. This chain's CDR3 is CASYSGANVLTF. CDR3 in DNA: TGTGCCAGCTACTCTGGGGCCAACGTCCTGACTTTC.

This clonotype appeared many times. The CDR3, as DNA: TGCGCCAGCAGCCCGTACATGGCCCCAGATACGCAGTATTTT. This encodes CASSPYMAPDTQYF. This chain uses TRBV5-1 with TRBJ2-3, with unresolved D. With 4 bases removed from V and 4 bases from J, the gap between germline ends came to 13 bases. CDR3 length: 14 amino acids. In germline, CDR1 is SGHRS, CDR2 YFSETQ.

At least ten counts were recorded for this clonotype. CDR3 DNA sequence: TGTGCCAGCAGTTATATTCGCTCTGGGGCCAACGTCCTGACTTTC. It is translated as CASSYIRSGANVLTF. V gene TRBV6-6 combines with J gene TRBJ2-6; D call uncertain. V lost 3 bases and J 0 bases, leaving 6 bases between the germline ends. Germline lookup yields CDR1 MNHNY and CDR2 SVGAGI (reference sequence). The CDR3 is 15 amino acids.

The rearrangement joins TRBV7-9 to TRBJ2-5; the D is unclear. Deletions cut 1 base from V and 7 bases from J, with 7 bases between. The CDR3 is made up of 12 amino acids. Germline V CDR1 and CDR2: SEHNR, FQNEAQ (reference sequence). CDR3 nucleotide sequence: TGTGCCAGCAGCTTAGGAATGGGGACCCAGTACTTC. It yields the protein CASSLGMGTQYF.

V is TRBV7-2 and J is TRBJ2-1, with D hard to call. Trimming removed 4 bases from V and 3 bases from J, with 13 bases in between. Germline V lookup: CDR1 SGHTA, CDR2 FQGNSA. The length of the CDR3 is 15 residues. The CDR3 DNA reads as TGTGCCAGCAGCTATGACTTGGGAAGCTACAATGAGCAGTTCTTC. This codes for CASSYDLGSYNEQFF.

This clonotype was counted at least ten times. This rearrangement joins TRBV20-1 to TRBJ2-7; D remains ambiguous. Germline CDR1 reads DFQATT; CDR2 reads SNEGSKA (reference sequence). V shed 0 bases and J shed 3 bases, with 9 bases lying between them. The CDR3 spans 13 residues. The CDR3 protein is CSARERILYEQYF. The CDR3 DNA reads as TGCAGTGCTAGAGAAAGGATCCTCTACGAGCAGTACTTC.

This clonotype showed up just a few times. The chain carries TRBV20-1 and TRBJ2-1, with TRBD1 identical over 7 bases. CDR3 length: 16 residues. Looked up from germline, CDR1 is DFQATT and CDR2 is SNEGSKA (reference sequence). Trimming cost V 2 bases and J 4 bases; bases outside gene matches: 11. CDR3 nucleotides: TGCAGTGCTAGACCGCGGACAGGCCGGGGTTACAATGAGCAGTTCTTC. Protein sequence: CSARPRTGRGYNEQFF.

This clonotype appeared a single time. This sequence joins TRBV3-1 and TRBJ2-2; no clear D gene. V was trimmed by 5 bases and J by 1 base, leaving 2 bases between them. This CDR3 is built from 12 residues. The germline V gene has CDR1 LGHDT and CDR2 YNNKEL (reference sequence). CDR3 coding DNA: TGTGCCAGCAGCAGGAACACCGGGGAGCTGTTTTTT. It codes for CASSRNTGELFF.

This rearrangement joins TRBV24-1 to TRBJ2-3, with TRBD1 as a possible D gene (5 bases). The CDR3 extends over 15 amino acids. Germline-derived CDR1 and CDR2 are KGHDR and SFDVKD. Trimming removed 5 bases from V and 0 bases from J, with 11 bases in between. CDR3 DNA sequence: TGTGCCACCAGTGCGCGGAAGGGGAGCACAGATACGCAGTATTTT. Its protein product is CATSARKGSTDTQYF.

V is TRBV5-5 and J is TRBJ2-7, with 7 bases identical to TRBD1. With V trimmed by 10 bases and J by 2 bases, 18 bases remained unmatched. Germline V CDR1 and CDR2: SGHKS, YYEKEE (reference sequence). The length of the CDR3 is 16 residues. The CDR3: CASSSFRGKAAYEQYF. The CDR3 DNA reads as TGTGCCTCCAGCAGCTTCAGGGGGAAAGCAGCCTACGAGCAGTACTTC.

This clonotype was counted a few times. This chain joins TRBV20-1 and TRBJ2-3; TRBD2 matches at 13 bases. The V gene's germline CDR1 is DFQATT and CDR2 SNEGSKA (reference sequence). This CDR3 region has 17 residues. J lost 3 bases, V lost 0 bases, and 6 bases had no gene match. CDR3 sequence (DNA): TGCAGTGCTAGAGACCCCGGACTAGCGGGAGTAACAGATACGCAGTATTTT. Protein sequence: CSARDPGLAGVTDTQYF.

This clonotype is classed as medium-sized. The V gene is TRBV7-2, the J gene TRBJ1-6, with 9 nucleotides matching TRBD1. Germline CDR1 and CDR2: SGHTA and FQGNSA. This CDR3 spans 16 amino acids. J was trimmed by 2 bases and V by 8 bases; bases with no gene match: 7. This CDR3 is CASGDRVVTYNSPLHF. The CDR3 DNA reads as TGTGCCAGCGGGGACAGGGTCGTCACCTATAATTCACCCCTCCACTTT.

About this clonotype: A read error may explain this, as a much larger clone is one base away. The chain is built from TRBV20-1 and TRBJ2-7; 8 nucleotides match TRBD2. Per germline, CDR1 DFQATT and CDR2 SNEGSKA (reference sequence). The CDR3 consists of 14 residues. The CDR3 sequence: CSAPESGGSCEQYF. The CDR3 DNA sequence: TGCAGTGCTCCCGAATCGGGGGGGTCCTGCGAGCAGTACTTC.

This clonotype is judged medium-sized (0.01 to 0.1%). The V and J genes are TRBV5-8 and TRBJ1-1, with 7 bases lining up with TRBD1. The CDR3 is 13 amino acids. The V and J ends lost 6 bases and 3 bases, in that order; junction bases with no gene match: 5. CDR1 SGHTS and CDR2 YDEGEE come from the germline V gene. CDR3 bases: TGTGCCAGCACCCGGACAGGATACACTGAAGCTTTCTTT. Protein sequence: CASTRTGYTEAFF. Complete variable domain (other parts from reference TRBV5-8 and TRBJ1-1): EAGVTQSPTHLIKTRGQQATLRCSPISGHTSVYWYQQALGLGLQFLLWYDEGEERNRGNFPPRFSGRQFPNYSSELNVNALELEDSALYLCASTRTGYTEAFFGQGTRLTVV.

The chain's CDR3 is CSAPGLAGYEQYF. The CDR3 coding sequence is TGCAGTGCTCCGGGACTAGCGGGGTACGAGCAGTACTTC. The chain has TRBV20-1 and TRBJ2-7, with 13 bases matching TRBD2. Per germline, CDR1 DFQATT and CDR2 SNEGSKA (reference sequence). V lost 5 bases and J lost 4; bases outside the gene matches: 2. The CDR3 length is 13 residues.

This clonotype qualifies as medium-sized (0.01 to 0.1%). V is TRBV6-5 and J is TRBJ2-1, with 7 nucleotides matching TRBD2. J was trimmed by 4 bases and V by 5 bases; bases with no gene match: 11. Germline V gene data show CDR1 as MNHEY and CDR2 as SVGAGI. This CDR3 contains 16 residues. Written as DNA, the CDR3 is TGTGCCAGCAGTGCACGGGACTACCCTCTTTACAATGAGCAGTTCTTC. As protein: CASSARDYPLYNEQFF.

This clonotype is medium-sized (0.01 to 0.1%) within its sample. One end of the junction is discordant with germline, which a read error may explain. V is TRBV29-1 and J is TRBJ2-3; a possible D gene is TRBD1 (6 bases). Germline CDR1 and CDR2: SQVTM and ANQGSEA. The CDR3 length is 14 residues. The CDR3 DNA is TGCAGCGCTGAACAGGGAAGGGGCACAGATACGCAGTATTTT. This codes for CSAEQGRGTDTQYF.

V is TRBV12-3 or TRBV12-4 and J is TRBJ2-4; the D gene is possibly TRBD1 (5 bases). This CDR3 has 14 residues. The V end lost 6 bases, the J end lost 8 bases, and 17 bases lay between the germline ends. The CDR3 bases are TGTGCCAGCAGCCGGGCAGGGTATGAGGACATTCAGTACTTC. Protein sequence: CASSRAGYEDIQYF.

This clonotype has a count of ten or more. The rearrangement uses TRBV12-3 or TRBV12-4 and TRBJ2-5; D gene uncertain. Trimming pared 1 base from V and 4 bases from J, leaving 13 bases between. The CDR3 has 15 amino acids. CDR3 in amino acids: CASSLGLYRLETQYF. As DNA, the CDR3 is TGTGCCAGCAGTTTAGGCCTCTACCGATTAGAGACCCAGTACTTC.

This clonotype was seen ten or more times. The V and J genes are TRBV4-2 and TRBJ2-1; no clear D. This CDR3 is built from 15 residues. Germline CDR1 and CDR2: LGHNA and YNFKEQ. Trimming cost V 4 bases and J 5 bases, with 15 bases left between them. In DNA, the CDR3 is TGTGCCAGCAGCCCGCTCGGGTCCCGGGACAATGAGCAGTTCTTC. This sequence encodes CASSPLGSRDNEQFF.

The V call is TRBV24-1, the J call TRBJ2-5; D unclear. V was pared by 0 bases and J by 5 bases, with 3 bases between. This CDR3 region has 12 residues. The V gene's germline CDR1 is KGHDR and CDR2 SFDVKD. The CDR3 spells CATSDLAETQYF. The CDR3 bases are TGTGCCACCAGTGATTTGGCGGAGACCCAGTACTTC.